This T cell receptor beta chain was retrieved from a study of blood T cells in healthy people across ages. This clonotype appeared a few times. Its antigen is undetermined. Next came a second PCR, run for roughly 6 to 11 cycles, which used a sample-barcoded 5' primer along with a J-beta primer mix. From the 5' RACE reads, TCRdb called clonotypes with MiXCR, one entry per CDR3 protein. The sample has some 800,000 distinct CDR3 sequences; around a quarter are singletons. The study's findings and limits: CMV status of donors was unknown, possibly confounding expanded clonotype changes.

V lost 6 bases and J 7 bases, leaving 18 bases between the germline ends. CDR1 SEHNR and CDR2 FQNEAQ come from the germline V gene (reference sequence). The CDR3 sequence is 14 residues long. This same sample was also part of a study on T cells of mothers and their children. Turning to that study: With unrelated pairs as the comparison, related mother-child pairs had a slightly higher overlap that was not significant. None of the identified T cell clones proved to be persistent microchimeric clones.

The TCR sequence derives from a boy between 10 and 17 years old in good health. The sequencing input was blood. This chain connects TRBV7-9 to TRBJ2-5; unclear D gene. The CDR3 loop reads CASSLGSLGVTQYF. DNA of the CDR3: TGTGCCAGCAGTCTCGGCTCCCTTGGGGTGACCCAGTACTTC.